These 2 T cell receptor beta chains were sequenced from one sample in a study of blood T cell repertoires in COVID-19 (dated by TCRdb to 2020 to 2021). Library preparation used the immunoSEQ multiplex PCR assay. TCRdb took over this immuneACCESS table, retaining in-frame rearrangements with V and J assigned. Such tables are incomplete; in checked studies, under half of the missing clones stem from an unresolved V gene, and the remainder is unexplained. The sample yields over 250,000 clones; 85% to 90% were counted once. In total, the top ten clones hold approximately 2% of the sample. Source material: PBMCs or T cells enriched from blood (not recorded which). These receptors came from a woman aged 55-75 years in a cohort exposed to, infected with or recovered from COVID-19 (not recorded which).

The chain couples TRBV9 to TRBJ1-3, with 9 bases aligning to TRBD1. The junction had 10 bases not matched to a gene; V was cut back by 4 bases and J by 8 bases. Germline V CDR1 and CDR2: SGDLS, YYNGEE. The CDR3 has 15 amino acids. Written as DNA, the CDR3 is TGTGCCAGCAGCCTCACAGGGGGCGCGGGAGACACCATATATTTT. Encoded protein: CASSLTGGAGDTIYF.

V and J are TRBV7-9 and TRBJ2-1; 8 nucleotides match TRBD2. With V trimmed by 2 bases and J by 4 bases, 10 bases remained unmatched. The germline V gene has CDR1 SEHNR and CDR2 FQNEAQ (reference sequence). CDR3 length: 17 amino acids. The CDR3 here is CASSLPELADSYNEQFF. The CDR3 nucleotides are TGTGCCAGCAGCTTACCCGAACTAGCGGATTCTTACAATGAGCAGTTCTTC.